These 5 T cell receptor beta chains came from one sample sequenced in a study of tumor-infiltrating lymphocytes in primary liver carcinoma. TCR beta cDNA was prepared out of about 510 ng total RNA by means of a constant-region primer. Each TCR beta library was derived from three nested multiplex PCR rounds that employed slightly modified ARM-PCR. Researchers ran the first two PCR rounds for approximately 10 cycles each with TRBV1-TRBV30 forward primers and a C-beta reverse primer. TCRdb used MiXCR to reprocess the multiplex PCR reads, holding one entry per CDR3 protein. The sample lists just over 300,000 distinct CDR3 sequences; 58% were seen once. RNA isolated from unsorted whole blood supplied the blood RNA, with germline DNA also extracted. Sequencing used peripheral blood. These receptors were collected from a woman under 40 with primary liver carcinoma and hepatitis B virus infection.

Comment on this clonotype: Possible read error: a much larger clone is one base away. The CDR3 DNA reads TGTGCCATCAGCCCCGGCGGGAGCGGGAGAACAGATACGCAGTATTTT. Its translation: CAISPGGSGRTDTQYF. The chain employs TRBV4-2 and TRBJ2-3; 8 bases line up with TRBD2. The CDR3 extends over 16 amino acids. Germline V CDR1 and CDR2: LGHNA, YNFKEQ.

The V and J genes are TRBV12-3 or TRBV12-4 and TRBJ2-2; D is undetermined. The CDR3 is 13 residues long. Trimming cost V 2 bases and J 5 bases, with 6 bases left between them. CDR3 nucleotide sequence: TGTGCCAGCAGTTTAATAAGAACCGGGGAGCTGTTTTTT. This sequence encodes CASSLIRTGELFF.

This clonotype has a count of ten or more. This chain uses TRBV11-3 with TRBJ2-2, with D perhaps TRBD2 (6 bases). The germline V and J ends were trimmed by 8 bases and 7 bases, with 17 bases remaining between them. In germline, CDR1 is SGHNT, CDR2 YENEEA. CDR3 length: 14 residues. The CDR3: CASGPASVDGELFF. The CDR3 nucleotides are TGTGCCAGCGGCCCGGCTAGCGTGGACGGGGAGCTGTTTTTT.

This clonotype was recorded at least ten times. The V gene is TRBV6-5, the J gene TRBJ2-3; TRBD1 aligns across 9 bases. Losses at the gene ends were 7 bases for V and 1 base for J; bases not matched to a gene: 3. The CDR3 contains 14 residues. Germline V gene lookup returns CDR1 MNHEY and CDR2 SVGAGI. CDR3 residues: CASKRTGGTDTQYF. Here the CDR3 DNA reads TGTGCCAGCAAACGGACAGGGGGCACAGATACGCAGTATTTT.

This clonotype came up many times. The chain's CDR3 is CASSLVLAGGSSTYEQYF. CDR3 coding DNA: TGTGCCAGCAGCTTAGTACTAGCGGGAGGTTCCTCTACCTACGAGCAGTACTTC. The chain joins TRBV7-8 to TRBJ2-7, with 12 bases identical to TRBD2. J lost 2 bases, V lost 1 base, and 9 bases had no gene match. There are 18 residues in the CDR3. The germline gives CDR1 SGHVS, CDR2 FQNEAQ.